This entry lists 17 T cell receptor beta chains sequenced from one sample in a study of blood T cell repertoires in COVID-19. Produced via immunoSEQ multiplex PCR; TCRdb's table is partial and in-frame only. The repertoire includes about 230,000 clones, around four fifths of them detected once, and 2.5% to 3% sits in the top ten. Material for sequencing was peripheral blood. These receptors originate from an older woman with active or convalescent COVID-19.

The rearrangement uses TRBV28 and TRBJ2-1, with 8 nucleotides matching TRBD2. Germline CDR1 reads MDHEN; CDR2 reads SYDVKM. J lost 2 bases, V lost 7 bases, and 4 bases had no gene match. This CDR3 has 14 residues. The CDR3 spells CASMTSVTYNEQFF. The CDR3 DNA reads as TGTGCCAGCATGACTAGCGTTACCTACAATGAGCAGTTCTTC.

This clone appeared once. The genes are TRBV6-2 or TRBV6-3 and TRBJ2-7; 12 bases match TRBD2. The CDR3 runs to 16 residues. After removal of 4 bases from V and 6 bases from J, the junction contained 10 bases not matched to a gene. Per the germline V gene, CDR1 is MNHEY and CDR2 is SVGEGT. This chain's CDR3 is CASSSKTSGSSIEQYF. The CDR3 DNA reads TGTGCCAGCAGTTCGAAGACTAGCGGGAGCTCGATCGAGCAGTACTTC.

In this sample, this clone turned up once. The genes are TRBV7-8 and TRBJ2-6, with D unresolved. Germline values: CDR1 SGHVS, CDR2 FQNEAQ. This CDR3 has 14 amino acids. Trimming shortened V by 5 bases and J by 9 bases, and 14 bases separated the two germline ends. CDR3 protein: CASSPHGSGNVLTF. The DNA of the CDR3 is TGTGCCAGCAGCCCCCACGGTTCGGGCAACGTCCTGACTTTC.

This sequence joins TRBV29-1 and TRBJ1-1, with 7 bases lining up with TRBD1. CDR3 size: 12 residues. Germline CDR1 and CDR2: SQVTM and ANQGSEA. Germline trimming cut 7 bases from V and 4 bases from J; bases unmatched to any gene: 6. DNA for the CDR3: TGCAGCGGCGTACAGGGGTTCACTGAAGCTTTCTTT. Translated, it gives CSGVQGFTEAFF. The entire variable domain, with the rest obtained from reference TRBV29-1 and TRBJ1-1, is as follows: SAVISQKPSRDICQRGTSLTIQCQVDSQVTMMFWYRQQPGQSLTLIATANQGSEATYESGFVIDKFPISRPNLTFSTLTVSNMSPEDSSIYLCSGVQGFTEAFFGQGTRLTVV.

The V gene is TRBV6-5, the J gene TRBJ2-4, with D unresolved. Germline V gives CDR1 MNHEY, CDR2 SVGAGI. This CDR3 is 12 amino acids long. Trimming took 4 bases from V and 8 from J, leaving 9 bases between them. The CDR3 DNA reads TGTGCCAGCAGTTCCCCCCGGGACATTCAGTACTTC. Protein product: CASSSPRDIQYF.

A single count supports this clone. The chain carries TRBV5-4 and TRBJ1-1; a possible D gene is TRBD1 (5 bases). Trimming removed 5 bases from V and 1 base from J, with 15 bases in between. Germline CDR1 reads SGHNT; CDR2 reads YYREEE (reference sequence). The CDR3 has 15 amino acids. CDR3 in amino acids: CASSSLGGGNTEAFF. The CDR3 DNA follows: TGTGCCAGCAGTTCACTGGGGGGAGGGAACACTGAAGCTTTCTTT.

The chain combines TRBV7-9 with TRBJ2-7, with D possibly matching TRBD2 (5 bases). From germline, CDR1 is SEHNR and CDR2 FQNEAQ (reference sequence). V lost 2 bases to trimming and J lost 6 bases, with 8 bases between them. This CDR3 region has 12 residues. CDR3 sequence reads: CASSLRGIEQYF. DNA of the CDR3: TGTGCCAGCAGCTTAAGAGGGATCGAGCAGTACTTC.

A single count supports this clone. The chain uses TRBV30 and TRBJ2-5, with 8 bases that match TRBD1. CDR3 length: 15 amino acids. Unmatched junction bases numbered 8, after V lost 0 bases and J lost 5 bases. Germline-derived CDR1 and CDR2 are GTSNPN and SVGIG (reference sequence). The CDR3 coding sequence is TGTGCCTGGAGTGTAAGTGGACAGGGCGGGGAGACCCAGTACTTC. Translation: CAWSVSGQGGETQYF.

The chain has TRBV6-5 and TRBJ1-6, with 7 bases matching TRBD1. Germline V gene sequence: CDR1 MNHEY, CDR2 SVGAGI. The trim removed 3 bases at V and 6 bases at J, leaving 8 bases unmatched. The CDR3 is 16 residues long. CDR3 DNA: TGTGCCAGCAGTTATCTGGGGGGACAGACTAATTCACCCCTCCACTTT. Its translation: CASSYLGGQTNSPLHF.

V and J are TRBV4-2 and TRBJ1-2; D is undetermined. CDR1 is LGHNA and CDR2 is YNFKEQ in the germline V gene. The V end lost 4 bases, the J end lost 1 base, and 16 bases lay between the germline ends. The CDR3 has 16 amino acids. The CDR3 sequence: CASSPPTGSVNYGYTF. In DNA form, the CDR3 reads TGTGCCAGCAGCCCTCCGACCGGGTCGGTTAACTATGGCTACACCTTC.

This chain links TRBV25-1 with TRBJ1-1; D remains unclear. Trimming removed 4 bases at V and 7 bases at J, with 10 bases between. The CDR3 is made up of 12 amino acids. Germline lookup yields CDR1 MGHDK and CDR2 SYGVNS. The CDR3: CASSGYMFEAFF. Written as DNA, the CDR3 is TGTGCCAGCAGTGGCTATATGTTTGAAGCTTTCTTT.

This chain joins TRBV24-1 and TRBJ2-3; D gene ambiguous. The germline V gene encodes CDR1 KGHDR and CDR2 SFDVKD. The CDR3 is made up of 14 amino acids. V was cut by 2 bases and J by 3 bases, with 8 bases left in between. CDR3 DNA: TGTGCCACCAGTGATTCGAGTAAGACAGATACGCAGTATTTT. It translates to CATSDSSKTDTQYF.

This rearrangement joins TRBV5-1 to TRBJ1-2; tentatively, D is TRBD1 (5 bases). Trimming shortened V by 0 bases and J by 2 bases, and 20 bases separated the two germline ends. Germline V gives CDR1 SGHRS, CDR2 YFSETQ. The CDR3 totals 18 residues. CDR3 nucleotides: TGCGCCAGCAGCTTGGGGATCTCCGCGGGGGATCCGAACTATGGCTACACCTTC. It is translated as CASSLGISAGDPNYGYTF.

This chain connects TRBV5-1 to TRBJ2-1; TRBD1 is a possible D gene (5 bases). This CDR3 is 15 amino acids long. Trimming stripped 0 bases from V and 0 bases from J, with 7 bases between. Germline V CDR1 and CDR2: SGHRS, YFSETQ. This CDR3 reads CASSLGGASYNEQFF. The CDR3 region has the DNA TGCGCCAGCAGCTTGGGTGGGGCCTCCTACAATGAGCAGTTCTTC.

In DNA, the CDR3 is TGTGCCTGGAGTGTGGGCCGAGAGACCCAGTACTTC. Its translation is CAWSVGRETQYF. This sequence joins TRBV30 and TRBJ2-5, with D uncertain. Germline loops: CDR1 GTSNPN, CDR2 SVGIG (reference sequence). CDR3 length: 12 amino acids. Trimming removed 0 bases from V and 4 bases from J, with 6 bases in between.

In its sample, this clone was seen once. This chain uses TRBV30 with TRBJ2-7; the match to TRBD2 covers 12 bases. The trim removed 2 bases at V and 5 bases at J, leaving 10 bases unmatched. CDR1 GTSNPN and CDR2 SVGIG come from the germline V gene (reference sequence). The CDR3 contains 16 residues. This chain's CDR3 is CAWSRLAGGVRDEQYF. The CDR3 DNA follows: TGTGCCTGGAGTCGGCTAGCGGGGGGGGTTCGGGACGAGCAGTACTTC.

The V gene is TRBV5-1, the J gene TRBJ2-2; 7 bases are a match to TRBD1. Trimming removed 0 bases from V and 5 bases from J; junction bases left unmatched: 4. The germline V gene has CDR1 SGHRS and CDR2 YFSETQ. The CDR3 length is 15 residues. The CDR3 loop reads CASSLGQGATGELFF. The CDR3 DNA follows: TGCGCCAGCAGCTTGGGACAGGGTGCAACCGGGGAGCTGTTTTTT.